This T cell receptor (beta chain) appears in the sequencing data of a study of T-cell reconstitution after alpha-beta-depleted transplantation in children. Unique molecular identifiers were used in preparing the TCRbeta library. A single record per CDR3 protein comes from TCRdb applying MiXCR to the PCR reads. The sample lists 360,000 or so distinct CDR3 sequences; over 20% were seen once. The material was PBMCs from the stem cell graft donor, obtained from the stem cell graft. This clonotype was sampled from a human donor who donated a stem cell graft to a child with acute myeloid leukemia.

The CDR3 spells CASSQGAGRTYNEQFF. Written as DNA, the CDR3 is TGCGCCAGCAGCCAAGGGGCGGGGCGAACCTACAATGAGCAGTTCTTC. The rearrangement uses TRBV4-1 and TRBJ2-1, with D tentatively TRBD2 (6 bases). V dropped 1 base and J dropped 2 bases, with 12 bases sitting between them. Germline V gene lookup returns CDR1 MGHRA and CDR2 YSYEKL. This CDR3 spans 16 amino acids.